This T cell receptor (beta chain) is from a study of T cell responses to AZD1222 COVID-19 vaccine. The germline V gene has CDR1 SGHAT and CDR2 FQDESV (reference sequence). The CDR3 runs 16 residues. With 0 bases clipped from V and 8 bases from J, the junction kept 7 bases outside the gene matches. Libraries were prepared by immunoSEQ multiplex PCR; TCRdb keeps only in-frame clonotypes and omits some of them. Here the sample spans 100,000 to 150,000 clones, around 83% being singletons. This TCR derives from an adult in good health. The specimen was peripheral blood, collected on day 0 of AZD1222 vaccination. The rearrangement uses TRBV11-1 and TRBJ2-4, with TRBD2 identical over 10 bases. The DNA of the CDR3 is TGTGCCAGCAGCTTAGCGCTAGCGGGGGAAGCGTACATTCAGTACTTC. It translates to CASSLALAGEAYIQYF.